The entry below describes one TCR beta chain. How the authors handled the data: Amplification from reference gene primers served as the basis for estimated nucleated cell counts. Only in-frame clones appear in the TCRdb table, and some are missing; sequencing was by immunoSEQ multiplex PCR. That table supplies the V and J calls and clone size; D and trimming were determined from the DNA. Of 160,000 or so clones listed, approximately 83% are singletons. CDR1 SGHVS and CDR2 FQNEAQ come from the germline V gene. This CDR3 has 18 amino acids. Trimming removed 5 bases from V and 7 bases from J; junction bases left unmatched: 20. This sample was taken from a study of blood T cell repertoires in COVID-19. Study background: Spain, Italy and the United States supplied samples that represented acute and convalescent COVID-19. PBMCs, B-cell-depleted T cells, or T cells were the source of the cDNA or gDNA that made up the material.

The chain uses TRBV7-8 and TRBJ2-1; 7 bases agree with TRBD1. This receptor was taken from a man between 70 and 80 years old who had recovered from COVID-19. What was sequenced was peripheral blood. CDR3 residues: CASSPQSPDRFAENEQFF. Written as DNA, the CDR3 is TGTGCCAGCAGCCCCCAATCCCCGGACAGGTTCGCGGAAAATGAGCAGTTCTTC.